These 15 T cell receptor beta chains were all obtained from the same sample, sequenced in a study of T cells after yellow fever vaccination. TCRdb used MiXCR to reprocess the 5' RACE reads, holding one entry per CDR3 protein. The table records about 340,000 distinct CDR3 sequences, 9.5% to 15% of them present only once. Sequenced material: CD4+ T cells sorted from PBMCs, taken 15 days after the yellow fever booster vaccination. Source of these receptors: a man in his late teens or twenties who received the YFV17D yellow fever vaccine.

This clonotype turned up a few times. This chain connects TRBV12-3 or TRBV12-4 to TRBJ1-1, with D hard to call. CDR3 size: 14 residues. The germline V and J ends were trimmed by 1 base and 4 bases, with 10 bases remaining between them. The CDR3 region is CASSLGRIPTEAFF. The CDR3 coding sequence is TGTGCCAGCAGTTTAGGAAGAATCCCCACTGAAGCTTTCTTT.

The V gene is TRBV6-5, the J gene TRBJ2-3, with D perhaps matching TRBD1 or TRBD2 (5 bases each). CDR3 length: 14 amino acids. CDR1 is MNHEY and CDR2 is SVGAGI in the germline V gene. The V gene lost 5 bases and the J gene lost 0 bases, with 9 bases spanning the gap. In DNA, the CDR3 is TGTGCCAGCAGTCACGGGACCAGCACAGATACGCAGTATTTT. It yields the protein CASSHGTSTDTQYF.

The gene calls are TRBV28 and TRBJ1-1, with a weak D call TRBD1 (6 bases). The V gene's germline CDR1 is MDHEN and CDR2 SYDVKM. This CDR3 region has 12 residues. Trimming cost V 3 bases and J 7 bases, with 9 bases left between them. DNA of the CDR3: TGTGCCAGCAGTTTTCAGGGGATTGAAGCTTTCTTT. This sequence encodes CASSFQGIEAFF.

This clonotype occurred a few times. The V and J genes are TRBV4-3 and TRBJ1-1, with D hard to call. Per germline, CDR1 LGHNA and CDR2 YSLEER. V was trimmed by 2 bases and J by 6 bases, leaving 13 bases between them. The CDR3 runs to 14 residues. The chain's CDR3 is CASSQRQARAEAFF. CDR3 bases: TGCGCCAGCAGCCAACGGCAAGCCAGAGCTGAAGCTTTCTTT.

The chain combines TRBV7-3 with TRBJ1-2; D unresolved. The CDR3 is 13 residues long. Germline CDR1 and CDR2: SGHTA and FQGTGA. With 0 bases removed from V and 6 bases from J, the gap between germline ends came to 8 bases. The CDR3: CASSLTPADGYTF. DNA for the CDR3: TGTGCCAGCAGCTTAACACCGGCGGATGGCTACACCTTC. The whole variable domain, remainder taken from reference TRBV7-3 and TRBJ1-2, is GAGVSQTPSNKVTEKGKYVELRCDPISGHTALYWYRQSLGQGPEFLIYFQGTGAADDSGLPNDRFFAVRPEGSVSTLKIQRTERGDSAVYLCASSLTPADGYTFGSGTRLTVV.

The chain uses TRBV2 and TRBJ2-1; TRBD2 agrees at 11 bases. With 7 bases clipped from V and 6 bases from J, the junction kept 8 bases outside the gene matches. The CDR3 has 15 amino acids. Germline CDR1 SNHLY, CDR2 FYNNEI. This chain's CDR3 is CASTLIAGGTNEQFF. DNA for the CDR3: TGTGCCAGCACCCTAATAGCGGGGGGGACCAATGAGCAGTTCTTC.

This clonotype showed up many times. The rearrangement joins TRBV7-3 to TRBJ2-4; 7 nucleotides agree with TRBD1. This CDR3 contains 15 residues. The trim removed 4 bases at V and 12 bases at J, leaving 15 bases unmatched. Germline CDR1 reads SGHTA; CDR2 reads FQGTGA. CDR3 sequence: CASSSVGGPGNTQYF. In DNA form, the CDR3 reads TGTGCCAGCAGCTCTGTAGGGGGCCCAGGGAATACTCAGTACTTC.

The J gene is TRBJ2-3, the V gene TRBV6-2 or TRBV6-3; 9 bases line up with TRBD1. The J segment lost 4 bases and the V segment lost 8 bases, leaving 7 bases of the junction unmatched. The CDR3 covers 14 residues. Looked up from germline, CDR1 is MNHEY and CDR2 is SVGEGT. Written as DNA, the CDR3 is TGTGCCAGCGTCACAGGGGGCGGCGCAGATACGCAGTATTTT. Translating gives CASVTGGGADTQYF.

This clonotype was seen only a few times. The genes are TRBV15 and TRBJ2-1, with 8 bases fitting TRBD1. Germline V lookup: CDR1 LNHNV, CDR2 YYDKDF (reference sequence). V dropped 1 base and J dropped 0; count of bases not matched to a gene: 2. This CDR3 region has 16 residues. This chain's CDR3 is CATSRGQGSSYNEQFF. CDR3 DNA: TGTGCCACCAGCAGAGGACAGGGGAGCTCCTACAATGAGCAGTTCTTC.

The chain carries TRBV14 and TRBJ2-3; no clear D. The V and J ends lost 6 bases and 5 bases respectively, with 9 bases between them. The CDR3 has 12 residues. Germline values: CDR1 SGHDN, CDR2 FVKESK. The CDR3 sequence: CASSHSGDTQYF. Here the CDR3 DNA reads TGTGCCAGCAGTCATAGTGGAGATACGCAGTATTTT.

This clonotype was detected a few times. The J gene is TRBJ2-7, the V gene TRBV2; tentatively, D is TRBD1 (6 bases). This CDR3 spans 13 amino acids. Germline V gene sequence: CDR1 SNHLY, CDR2 FYNNEI. V was clipped by 6 bases and J by 4 bases, with 13 bases between them. The CDR3 spells CASRHPDSYEQYV. CDR3 in DNA: TGTGCCAGCAGACATCCGGACAGTTACGAGCAGTACGTC.

The chain joins TRBV6-5 to TRBJ2-7; possibly TRBD1 or TRBD2 for D (5 bases each). The CDR3 sequence is 14 residues long. Germline CDR1 MNHEY, CDR2 SVGAGI. Trimming shortened V by 0 bases and J by 2 bases, and 8 bases separated the two germline ends. The CDR3 spells CASSYSGGPYEQYF. CDR3 sequence (DNA): TGTGCCAGCAGTTACTCTGGGGGACCCTACGAGCAGTACTTC.

The V and J genes are TRBV30 and TRBJ1-1; D is ambiguous. Trimming removed 3 bases from V and 0 bases from J, with 5 bases in between. The CDR3 loop spans 12 amino acids. The germline CDR1 and CDR2 sequences are GTSNPN and SVGIG (reference sequence). The CDR3 sequence: CAWRRLNTEAFF. Here the CDR3 DNA reads TGTGCCTGGAGGAGGTTGAACACTGAAGCTTTCTTT.

The chain uses TRBV27 and TRBJ1-2; D is possibly TRBD1 (5 bases). The V end was cut by 6 bases, the J end by 8 bases, with 16 bases between. CDR1 MNHEY and CDR2 SMNVEV come from the germline V gene (reference sequence). The CDR3 is 13 residues long. The CDR3 DNA reads as TGTGCCAGCAGGGCACGGCAGGGAGGAGGCTACACCTTC. Its translation: CASRARQGGGYTF.

This clonotype was seen repeatedly, ten times or more. CDR3 sequence: CASSPRDRVTPLHF. For the CDR3, the DNA is TGTGCCAGCAGCCCCCGGGACAGGGTGACACCCCTCCACTTT. The V gene is TRBV12-3 or TRBV12-4, the J gene TRBJ1-6; 9 bases match TRBD1. The length of the CDR3 is 14 residues. V trimming: 6 bases; J trimming: 11 bases; junction bases outside the gene matches: 8.